Here is one TCR beta chain with its context. The repertoire was sequenced with immunoSEQ multiplex PCR; TCRdb's copy has only in-frame clones and lacks some. The sample has under 400,000 clones, roughly 87% seen once. The sample comes from a study of Ad26.COV2.S vaccination and SARS-CoV-2 variants. Treatment given: approximately 18 received Ad26.COV2.S at low or high dose, single or two shots; roughly five received placebo; per-sample allocation not given. At day 63 after the first vaccine or placebo injection, samples were drawn. CDR1 and CDR2 (germline): MNHNS, SASEGT. This CDR3 is built from 14 residues. V lost 3 bases to trimming and J lost 1 base, with 9 bases between them.

The rearrangement links TRBV6-1 to TRBJ1-1; D remains ambiguous. This TCR came from a person between 18 and 59 years old who received the Ad26.COV2.S COVID-19 vaccine or a placebo. The input for sequencing was peripheral blood, taken in a trial of Ad26.COV2.S vaccine versus placebo. The CDR3 bases are TGTGCCAGCAGTGATACGTCCAGGAACACTGAAGCTTTCTTT. The encoded protein is CASSDTSRNTEAFF.